Each of the 9 T cell receptor beta chains below was sequenced from the same sample in a study of radiotherapy plus CTLA-4 blockade in lung cancer. The data were produced by immunoSEQ multiplex PCR, yet TCRdb's version contains in-frame clones alone and is incomplete. The sample has roughly 32,000 clones, around 70% seen once. The sample here was peripheral blood, taken from a patient treated with radiotherapy plus ipilimumab. The receptor set was obtained from a human donor with non-small cell lung cancer that progressed on radiotherapy plus ipilimumab.

This clone was picked up a small number of times. The chain uses TRBV7-8 and TRBJ1-5; 8 nucleotides match TRBD1. The CDR3 loop spans 16 amino acids. Looked up from germline, CDR1 is SGHVS and CDR2 is FQNEAQ. After removal of 5 bases from V and 3 bases from J, the junction contained 9 bases not matched to a gene. CDR3 amino acids: CASSARTGYDNQPQHF. CDR3 nucleotides: TGTGCCAGCAGCGCCCGGACAGGGTACGACAATCAGCCCCAGCATTTT.

This chain joins TRBV7-2 and TRBJ2-7, with D maybe TRBD2 (6 bases). Germline V gene sequence: CDR1 SGHTA, CDR2 FQGNSA. V shed 1 base and J shed 0 bases, with 10 bases lying between them. This CDR3 region has 15 residues. The CDR3 reads CASSLVHGSSYEQYF. CDR3 nucleotides: TGTGCCAGCAGCTTAGTTCACGGGAGCTCCTACGAGCAGTACTTC.

Concerning this clone itself: A junction end diverges from the germline sequence, so it may reflect a read error. Other DNA sequences within the sample encode an identical CDR3. The rearrangement joins TRBV7-3 to TRBJ1-2; D is possibly TRBD1 (6 bases). Germline CDR1 reads SGHTA; CDR2 reads FQGTGA. The CDR3 is 13 amino acids. CDR3 bases: TGTGCCAGCAGCTTAGCCCACAGGGACGGCTATACCTTC. It codes for CASSLAHRDGYTF.

The chain employs TRBV5-1 and TRBJ2-7; a possible D gene is TRBD1 (7 bases). Trimming took off 0 bases at V and 0 bases at J, with 10 bases between the two ends. The CDR3 is 15 amino acids. Germline loops: CDR1 SGHRS, CDR2 YFSETQ. CDR3 nucleotide sequence: TGCGCCAGCAGCTTGGGCGGGACAGACTCCTACGAGCAGTACTTC. It is translated as CASSLGGTDSYEQYF.

The table lists this clone with a few counts. The J gene is TRBJ2-1, the V gene TRBV7-3; 10 bases agree with TRBD2. The CDR3 loop spans 16 amino acids. V was pared by 5 bases and J by 1 base, with 5 bases of the junction left unmatched. Germline-derived CDR1 and CDR2 are SGHTA and FQGTGA. As DNA, the CDR3 is TGTGCCAGCAGCCACCGAGCGGGAGGGTCCTACAATGAGCAGTTCTTC. It encodes CASSHRAGGSYNEQFF.

This chain links TRBV27 with TRBJ2-3; 7 bases align to TRBD1. Germline V gene lookup returns CDR1 MNHEY and CDR2 SMNVEV (reference sequence). The CDR3 covers 14 residues. V was pared by 5 bases and J by 6 bases, with 8 bases of the junction left unmatched. CDR3 bases: TGTGCCAGCAGTCCCGGGACAGTAAGGGATACGCAGTATTTT. The encoded protein is CASSPGTVRDTQYF.

This clone showed up just once. The V and J genes are TRBV28 and TRBJ2-7, with 8 positions matching TRBD2. The CDR3 consists of 16 residues. Trimming removed 5 bases from V and 3 bases from J; junction bases left unmatched: 12. Per germline, CDR1 MDHEN and CDR2 SYDVKM. The CDR3 is CASSQLTSETFYEQYF. The CDR3 DNA follows: TGTGCCAGCAGTCAACTGACTAGCGAGACGTTCTACGAGCAGTACTTC.

The chain uses TRBV10-3 and TRBJ2-7; a possible D gene is TRBD2 (5 bases). Trimming stripped 2 bases from V and 4 bases from J, with 6 bases between. The CDR3 runs 12 residues. Germline assignment: CDR1 ENHRY and CDR2 SYGVKD. The CDR3 protein is CAISEGSYEQYF. CDR3 DNA sequence: TGTGCCATCAGTGAGGGGAGTTACGAGCAGTACTTC.

The rearrangement links TRBV7-2 to TRBJ2-7; D is unclear. The CDR3 sequence is 14 residues long. Germline CDR1 SGHTA, CDR2 FQGNSA. V lost 3 bases and J 6 bases, leaving 15 bases between the germline ends. DNA for the CDR3: TGTGCCAGCAGCTTCGGCGGCCGAAGCGTCGAGCAGTACTTC. This codes for CASSFGGRSVEQYF.